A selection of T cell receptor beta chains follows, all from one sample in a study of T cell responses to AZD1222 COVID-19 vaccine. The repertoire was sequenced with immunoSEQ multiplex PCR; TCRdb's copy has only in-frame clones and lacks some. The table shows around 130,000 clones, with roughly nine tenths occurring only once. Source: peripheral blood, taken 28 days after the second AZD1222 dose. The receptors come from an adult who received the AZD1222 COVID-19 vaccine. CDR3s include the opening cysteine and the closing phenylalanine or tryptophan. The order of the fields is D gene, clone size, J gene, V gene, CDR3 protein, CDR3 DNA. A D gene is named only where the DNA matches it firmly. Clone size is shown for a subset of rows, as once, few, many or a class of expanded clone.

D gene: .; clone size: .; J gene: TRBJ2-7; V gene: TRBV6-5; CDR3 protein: CASSYSGREAYEQYF; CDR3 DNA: TGTGCCAGCAGTTACTCTGGACGCGAAGCCTACGAGCAGTACTTC
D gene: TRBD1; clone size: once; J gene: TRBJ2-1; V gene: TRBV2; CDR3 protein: CASSYPPGQGSNEQFF; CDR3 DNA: TGTGCCAGCAGTTACCCTCCTGGACAGGGAAGTAATGAGCAGTTCTTC
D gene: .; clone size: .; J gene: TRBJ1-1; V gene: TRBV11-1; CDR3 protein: CASSFMGDTEAFF; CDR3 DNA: TGTGCCAGCAGCTTCATGGGGGACACTGAAGCTTTCTTT
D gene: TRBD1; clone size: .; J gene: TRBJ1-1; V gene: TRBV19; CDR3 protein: CASSIDRDNTEAFF; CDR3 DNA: TGTGCCAGTAGTATCGACAGGGATAACACTGAAGCTTTCTTT
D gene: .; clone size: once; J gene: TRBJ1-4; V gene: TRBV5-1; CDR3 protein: CASSRQWSATNEKLFF; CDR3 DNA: TGCGCCAGCAGCCGCCAGTGGTCAGCAACTAATGAAAAACTGTTTTTT
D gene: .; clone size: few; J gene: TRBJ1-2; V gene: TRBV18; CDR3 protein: CASSPSGHRGSNYGYTF; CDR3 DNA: TGTGCCAGCTCACCATCCGGACACCGCGGGTCAAACTATGGCTACACCTTC
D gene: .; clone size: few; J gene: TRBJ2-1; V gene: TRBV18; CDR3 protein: CASSPGLVYNEQFF; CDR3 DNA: TGTGCCAGCTCACCGGGATTGGTCTACAATGAGCAGTTCTTC
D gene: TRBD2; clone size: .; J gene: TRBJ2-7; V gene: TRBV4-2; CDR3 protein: CASSQVSLAGVAEQYF; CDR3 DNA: TGTGCCAGCAGCCAAGTCAGCCTAGCGGGAGTGGCCGAGCAGTACTTC
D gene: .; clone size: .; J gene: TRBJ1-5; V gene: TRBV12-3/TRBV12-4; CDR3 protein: CASAMGYNQPQHF; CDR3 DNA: TGTGCCAGCGCCATGGGGTACAATCAGCCCCAGCATTTT
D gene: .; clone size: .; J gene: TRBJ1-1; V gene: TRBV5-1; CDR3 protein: CASSSSGETEAFF; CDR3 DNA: TGCGCCAGCAGCTCCTCAGGGGAAACTGAAGCTTTCTTT
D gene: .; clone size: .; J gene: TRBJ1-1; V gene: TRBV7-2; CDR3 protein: CASSPGTVNAEAFF; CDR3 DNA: TGTGCCAGCAGCCCCGGGACGGTGAACGCTGAAGCTTTCTTT
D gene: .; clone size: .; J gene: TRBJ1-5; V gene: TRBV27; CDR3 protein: CASSLSDPLPLNQPQHF; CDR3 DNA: TGTGCCAGCAGTTTATCAGATCCCCTACCCCTCAATCAGCCCCAGCATTTT
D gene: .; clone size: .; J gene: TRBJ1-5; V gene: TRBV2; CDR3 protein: CASKDRGRLQPQHF; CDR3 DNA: TGTGCCAGCAAGGACCGCGGTCGATTGCAGCCCCAGCATTTT
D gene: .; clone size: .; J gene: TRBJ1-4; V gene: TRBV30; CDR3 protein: CACSRGSGLEKLFF; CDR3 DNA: TGTGCCTGTTCCCGGGGAAGTGGGCTGGAAAAACTGTTTTTT
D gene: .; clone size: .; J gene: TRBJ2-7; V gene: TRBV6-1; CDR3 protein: CASSDRDTSYEQYF; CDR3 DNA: TGTGCCAGCAGTGACCGGGACACCTCCTACGAGCAGTACTTC
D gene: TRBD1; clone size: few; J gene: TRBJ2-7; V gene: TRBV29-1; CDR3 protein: CSVLGTGGNEQYF; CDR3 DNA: TGCAGCGTGCTGGGGACAGGGGGCAACGAGCAGTACTTC
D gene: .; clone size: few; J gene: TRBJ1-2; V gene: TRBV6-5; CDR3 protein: CASSYSSGSNYGYTF; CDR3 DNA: TGTGCCAGCAGTTATAGTTCTGGGTCCAACTATGGCTACACCTTC
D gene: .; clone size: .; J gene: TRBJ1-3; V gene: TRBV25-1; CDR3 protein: CASRDNYSGNTIYF; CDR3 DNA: TGTGCCAGCAGGGACAATTACTCTGGAAACACCATATATTTT
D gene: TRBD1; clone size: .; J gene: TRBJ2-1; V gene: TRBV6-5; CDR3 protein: CATLDRVGNEQFF; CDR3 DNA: TGTGCCACCCTGGACAGGGTCGGCAATGAGCAGTTCTTC
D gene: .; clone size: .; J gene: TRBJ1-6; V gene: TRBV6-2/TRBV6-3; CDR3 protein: CASSYIQGSSPLHF; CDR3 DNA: TGTGCCAGCAGTTATATCCAGGGGAGTTCACCCCTCCACTTT
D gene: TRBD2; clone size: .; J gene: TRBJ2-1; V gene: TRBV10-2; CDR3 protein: CASSEIASGYNEQFF; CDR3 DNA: TGCGCCAGCAGTGAGATTGCTAGCGGTTACAATGAGCAGTTCTTC
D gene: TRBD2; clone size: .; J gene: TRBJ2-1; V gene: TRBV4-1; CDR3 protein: CASSHSSGGAKWNEQFF; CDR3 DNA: TGCGCCAGCAGCCATAGCAGCGGGGGGGCGAAATGGAATGAGCAGTTCTTC
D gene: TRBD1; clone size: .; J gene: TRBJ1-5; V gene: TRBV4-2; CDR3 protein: CASSQDRGQPQHF; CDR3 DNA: TGTGCCAGCAGCCAGGACAGGGGGCAGCCCCAGCATTTT
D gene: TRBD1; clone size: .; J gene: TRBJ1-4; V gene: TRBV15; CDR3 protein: CATSKGQDFEKLFF; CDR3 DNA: TGTGCCACCAGCAAGGGACAGGATTTTGAAAAACTGTTTTTT
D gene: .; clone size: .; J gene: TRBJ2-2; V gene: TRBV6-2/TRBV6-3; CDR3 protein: CASSTLGERGTGELFF; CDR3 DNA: TGTGCCAGCAGTACCCTGGGGGAAAGGGGGACCGGGGAGCTGTTTTTT
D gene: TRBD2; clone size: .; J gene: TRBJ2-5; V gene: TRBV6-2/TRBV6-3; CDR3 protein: CASIPGLAGLQETQYF; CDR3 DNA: TGTGCCAGCATCCCGGGACTAGCGGGGCTCCAAGAGACCCAGTACTTC
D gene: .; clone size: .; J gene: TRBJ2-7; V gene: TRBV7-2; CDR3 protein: CASSLTGAGNTYEQYF; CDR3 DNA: TGTGCCAGCAGCTTAACTGGTGCGGGGAACACCTACGAGCAGTACTTC
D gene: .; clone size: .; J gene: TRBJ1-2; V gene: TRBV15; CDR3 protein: CATSSVFDYGYTF; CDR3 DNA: TGTGCCACCAGCAGCGTATTCGACTATGGCTACACCTTC
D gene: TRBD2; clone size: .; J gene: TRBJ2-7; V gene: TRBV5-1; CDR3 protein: CASGEGRTYEQYF; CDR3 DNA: TGCGCCAGCGGGGAGGGACGGACCTACGAGCAGTACTTC
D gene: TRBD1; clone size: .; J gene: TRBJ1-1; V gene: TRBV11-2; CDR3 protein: CASSIRGLNTEAFF; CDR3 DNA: TGTGCCAGCAGCATCAGGGGGCTGAACACTGAAGCTTTCTTT
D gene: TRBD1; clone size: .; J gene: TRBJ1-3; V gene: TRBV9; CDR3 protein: CASSARGLGNTIYF; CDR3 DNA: TGTGCCAGCAGCGCCAGGGGGCTAGGAAACACCATATATTTT
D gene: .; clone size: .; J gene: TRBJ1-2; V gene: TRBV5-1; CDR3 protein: CASSLEGSGGYGYTF; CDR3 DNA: TGCGCCAGCAGCTTGGAGGGGTCCGGGGGATATGGCTACACCTTC
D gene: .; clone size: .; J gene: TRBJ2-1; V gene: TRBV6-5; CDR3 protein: CASSLRGSYNEQFF; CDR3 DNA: TGTGCCAGCAGCCTACGGGGCTCCTACAATGAGCAGTTCTTC
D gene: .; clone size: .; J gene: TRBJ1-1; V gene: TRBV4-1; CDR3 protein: CASSLGSNTEAFF; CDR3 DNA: TGCGCCAGCAGCCTCGGATCCAACACTGAAGCTTTCTTT
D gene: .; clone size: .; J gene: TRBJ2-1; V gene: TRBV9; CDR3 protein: CASSEGGGVGIYNEQFF; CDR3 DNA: TGTGCCAGCAGCGAGGGTGGAGGGGTCGGGATATACAATGAGCAGTTCTTC
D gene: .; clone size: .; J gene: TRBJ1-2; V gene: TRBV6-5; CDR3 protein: CASSYAFMGTGRGYTF; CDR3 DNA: TGTGCCAGCAGTTACGCGTTCATGGGCACGGGTAGAGGCTACACCTTC
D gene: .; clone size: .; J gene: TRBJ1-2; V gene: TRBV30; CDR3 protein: CAWSVGGYGYTF; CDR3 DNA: TGTGCCTGGAGTGTTGGAGGATATGGCTACACCTTC
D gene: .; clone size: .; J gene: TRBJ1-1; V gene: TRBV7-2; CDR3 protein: CASSLAGDGTEAFF; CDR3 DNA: TGTGCCAGCAGCTTAGCAGGGGATGGCACTGAAGCTTTCTTT
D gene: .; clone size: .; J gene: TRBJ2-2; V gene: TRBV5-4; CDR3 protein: CASSLWTGNTGELFF; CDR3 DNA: TGTGCCAGCAGCCTATGGACCGGGAACACCGGGGAGCTGTTTTTT
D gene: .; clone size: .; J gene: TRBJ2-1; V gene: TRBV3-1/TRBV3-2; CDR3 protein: CASSQDFYGGAGDEQFF; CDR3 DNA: TGTGCCAGCAGCCAAGATTTTTACGGAGGGGCAGGCGATGAGCAGTTCTTC
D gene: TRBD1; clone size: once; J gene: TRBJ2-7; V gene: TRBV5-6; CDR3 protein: CASSLGTGVKEQYF; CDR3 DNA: TGTGCCAGCAGCTTGGGGACAGGGGTGAAAGAGCAGTACTTC
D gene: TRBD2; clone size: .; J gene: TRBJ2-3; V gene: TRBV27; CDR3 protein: CASSLLAGGVTDTQYF; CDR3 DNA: TGTGCCAGCAGTCTACTAGCGGGAGGGGTAACAGATACGCAGTATTTT
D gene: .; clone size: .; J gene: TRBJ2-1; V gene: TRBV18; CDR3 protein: CASSPWGPRGYNEQFF; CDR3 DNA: TGTGCCAGCTCACCCTGGGGCCCTCGGGGCTACAATGAGCAGTTCTTC
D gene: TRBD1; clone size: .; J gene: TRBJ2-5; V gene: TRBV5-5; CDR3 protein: CASSFGTGILMETQYF; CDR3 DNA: TGTGCCAGCAGCTTCGGGACAGGGATTTTGATGGAGACCCAGTACTTC
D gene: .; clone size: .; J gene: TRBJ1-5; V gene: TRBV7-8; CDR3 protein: CASSLGGPGRRQPQHF; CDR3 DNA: TGTGCCAGCAGCTTAGGAGGCCCCGGGAGGAGGCAGCCCCAGCATTTT
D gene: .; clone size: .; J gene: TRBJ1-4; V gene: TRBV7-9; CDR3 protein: CASSLERDPGEKLFF; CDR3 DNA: TGTGCCAGCAGCTTAGAAAGGGACCCCGGCGAAAAACTGTTTTTT
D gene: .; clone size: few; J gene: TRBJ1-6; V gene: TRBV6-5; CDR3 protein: CASSIGGDNSPLHF; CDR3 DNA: TGTGCCAGCAGCATAGGTGGGGATAATTCACCCCTCCACTTT
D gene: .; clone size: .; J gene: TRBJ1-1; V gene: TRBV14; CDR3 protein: CASSQGHSVGNTEAFF; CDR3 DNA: TGTGCCAGCAGCCAAGGGCATTCCGTCGGGAACACTGAAGCTTTCTTT
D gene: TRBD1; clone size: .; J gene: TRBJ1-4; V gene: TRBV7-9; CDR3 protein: CASSYGQGGNEKLFF; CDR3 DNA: TGTGCCAGCAGCTACGGACAGGGCGGGAATGAAAAACTGTTTTTT
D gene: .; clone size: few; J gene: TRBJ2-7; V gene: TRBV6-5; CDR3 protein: CASSYSRQTYEQYF; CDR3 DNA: TGTGCCAGCAGTTACTCAAGACAGACCTACGAGCAGTACTTC
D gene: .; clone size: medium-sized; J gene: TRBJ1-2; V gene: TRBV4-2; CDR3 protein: CASSQEQGVNYGYTF; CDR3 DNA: TGTGCCAGCAGCCAAGAACAGGGCGTTAACTATGGCTACACCTTC